This TCR beta chain appears in the sequencing data of a study of OX40 agonist ivuxolimab in advanced cancers. The wider study: Eligibility rules accepted prior anti-PD-1, anti-PD-L1 or anti-CTLA-4 therapy, and 40% had some.

This CDR3 region has 22 residues. V lost 3 bases and J lost 4, with 33 bases in between. Germline assignment: CDR1 MDHEN and CDR2 SYDVKM. This table comes from immunoSEQ multiplex PCR, and its TCRdb copy is limited to in-frame clones, with some not included. The sample has 25,000 to 35,000 clones; about 88% are singletons. Sequencing was performed on CD4+ or CD8+ T cells sorted from blood, taken in a trial of the OX40 agonist ivuxolimab. This chain links TRBV28 with TRBJ1-4, with a possible D match to TRBD1 (6 bases). The sequence was collected from an adult with an advanced solid tumor such as melanoma, head and neck, liver or kidney cancer. The CDR3, as DNA: TGTGCCAGCAGTTTCCCGGGGGTTGAAGGCAGGGGCCCTCTGGGGGATAATGAAAAACTGTTTTTT. It yields the protein CASSFPGVEGRGPLGDNEKLFF.